This TCR beta chain was identified during a study of blood T cell repertoires in COVID-19. Across the study: PBMCs, B-cell-depleted T cells, or T cells were the source of the cDNA or gDNA that made up the material.

This table comes from immunoSEQ multiplex PCR, and its TCRdb copy is limited to in-frame clones, with some not included. The sample contains over 200,000 clones, over 80% of which appear only once. The CDR3 runs 15 residues. CDR1 and CDR2 (germline): MNHEY, SVGEGT. Unmatched junction bases numbered 6, after V lost 4 bases and J lost 4 bases. This receptor was taken from a man aged 40-50 years with acute or convalescent COVID-19. The rearrangement joins TRBV6-2 or TRBV6-3 to TRBJ2-7; TRBD1 agrees at 11 bases. The specimen was peripheral blood. CDR3 sequence (DNA): TGTGCCAGCAGTTTGTCCGGGACAGGGGGTTACGAGCAGTACTTC. As protein: CASSLSGTGGYEQYF.